The present T cell receptor (beta chain) was sequenced within a study of blood T cells in healthy people across ages. Sample-barcoded 5' priming and a J-beta primer mix drove a second PCR of roughly 7 to 11 cycles. TCRdb passed the 5' RACE reads through MiXCR, listing each CDR3 protein once. The sample shows 1.5 million to 2 million distinct CDR3 sequences, roughly 49% of them seen only once. This clonotype was obtained from a woman in her 40s in good health. The sample consisted of blood.

CDR3 sequence: CASSLARDRRGGDYGYTF. The CDR3 DNA follows: TGTGCCAGCAGCTTAGCGAGGGACAGGAGAGGAGGGGACTATGGCTACACCTTC. The rearrangement joins TRBV7-2 to TRBJ1-2, with 8 nucleotides matching TRBD1. The CDR3 is 18 amino acids. V shed 0 bases, J shed 3 bases, and the junction held 12 bases outside the gene matches. The germline gives CDR1 SGHTA, CDR2 FQGNSA.